These T cell receptor beta chains were read from a single sample in a study of blood T cell repertoires in COVID-19. Assay: immunoSEQ multiplex PCR; the TCRdb copy retains only in-frame clones and omits some. The sample shows approximately 130,000 clones, over 70% of them seen only once. Sequences were obtained from peripheral blood. The source of these receptors is a man between 50 and 59 years old with active COVID-19. The CDR3 runs from the conserved cysteine through the conserved F or W. D genes are given only for firm matches.

j_call: TRBJ2-5
v_call: TRBV13
d_call: TRBD2
cdr3_aa: CASSPLGLAGGHQETQYF
cdr3_nt: TGTGCCAGCAGCCCCCTGGGACTAGCGGGGGGCCACCAAGAGACCCAGTACTTC

j_call: TRBJ1-4
v_call: TRBV2
d_call: .
cdr3_aa: CASSWQPGGELFF
cdr3_nt: TGTGCCAGCAGTTGGCAGCCTGGGGGGGAACTGTTTTTT

j_call: TRBJ2-7
v_call: TRBV7-2
d_call: .
cdr3_aa: CASSSLDSYEQYF
cdr3_nt: TGTGCCAGCAGCTCGTTGGACAGCTACGAGCAGTACTTC

j_call: TRBJ1-1
v_call: TRBV7-2
d_call: .
cdr3_aa: CASRETGSTEAFF
cdr3_nt: TGTGCCAGCCGCGAAACAGGGAGCACTGAAGCTTTCTTT

j_call: TRBJ2-2
v_call: TRBV3-1/TRBV3-2
d_call: .
cdr3_aa: CASSQEGRAGWNTGELFF
cdr3_nt: TGTGCCAGCAGCCAAGAAGGGCGGGCGGGGTGGAACACCGGGGAGCTGTTTTTT

j_call: TRBJ1-4
v_call: TRBV7-9
d_call: .
cdr3_aa: CASSLGGYGTKNNEKLFF
cdr3_nt: TGTGCCAGCAGCTTAGGAGGGTACGGGACAAAGAATAATGAAAAACTGTTTTTT

j_call: TRBJ1-2
v_call: TRBV4-1
d_call: TRBD1
cdr3_aa: CASSQEQGAWAKGYTF
cdr3_nt: TGCGCCAGCAGCCAGGAACAGGGGGCATGGGCCAAGGGCTACACCTTC

j_call: TRBJ2-7
v_call: TRBV18
d_call: TRBD2
cdr3_aa: CASSPPSGGAREQYF
cdr3_nt: TGTGCCAGCTCACCCCCCTCCGGGGGGGCGAGGGAGCAGTACTTC

j_call: TRBJ1-1
v_call: TRBV15
d_call: TRBD1
cdr3_aa: CATSRTGMNTEAFF
cdr3_nt: TGTGCCACCAGCAGGACAGGGATGAACACTGAAGCTTTCTTT

j_call: TRBJ1-1
v_call: TRBV14
d_call: TRBD1
cdr3_aa: CASSYGTAMNTEAFF
cdr3_nt: TGTGCCAGCAGCTACGGGACAGCTATGAACACTGAAGCTTTCTTT